There are many counts of the clone carrying this T cell receptor beta chain. Antigen specificity is unknown. This specimen belongs to a study of T-cell memory formation after mild COVID-19. Study observations and caveats: Among CD4+ contracting clones, most were CM and EM, and CD8+ ones EMRA. Certain responding clones were present in pre-infection memory, suggesting participation of cross-reactive memory. Clones that shrank (day 15 to 85) were balanced CD4/CD8, whereas later expanders leaned CD4+.

Barcoded TCR alpha and TCR beta cDNA libraries with UMIs came from 5'RACE using constant-segment primers. A single record per CDR3 protein comes from TCRdb applying MiXCR to the 5' RACE reads. There are some 210,000 distinct CDR3 sequences in the sample; approximately 20% occur only once, and roughly 2.4% lies in the top ten. The germline V and J ends were trimmed by 0 bases and 5 bases, with 7 bases remaining between them. CDR1 is MNHNY, CDR2 SVGAGI, per germline (reference sequence). The CDR3 runs 13 residues. This sequence joins TRBV6-6 and TRBJ2-5, with D perhaps being TRBD1 or TRBD2 (5 bases each). Sequenced material: PBMCs or a T cell subset sorted from them (not recorded which). The receptor was isolated from an adult woman who had mild COVID-19 (a few samples of this study predate the infection). Cell type and time point are not known. The CDR3 DNA is TGTGCCAGCAGTTACTCCGGGACGGAGACCCAGTACTTC. This codes for CASSYSGTETQYF.